These 6 T cell receptor beta chains were all obtained from the same sample, sequenced in a study of blood T cells in healthy people across ages. A sample-barcoded 5' primer and a J-beta primer mix were used in a second PCR of roughly 7 to 11 cycles. TCRdb called the 5' RACE reads again in MiXCR, with one record for every CDR3 protein. The sample lists about a million distinct CDR3 sequences, roughly 51% occurring once. The sequenced material came from blood. The source is a woman aged 60-75 years in good health.

CDR3 amino acids: CASSLSGTSPEQYF. In DNA, the CDR3 is TGCGCCAGCAGCCTTAGCGGGACGTCGCCCGAGCAGTACTTC. V and J are TRBV4-3 and TRBJ2-4; 8 bases fit TRBD2. The J call may be mistaken, given a closer DNA end match to TRBJ2-7. The CDR3 length is 14 residues. Germline lookup yields CDR1 LGHNA and CDR2 YSLEER.

The chain combines TRBV10-3 with TRBJ2-3; unclear D gene. The CDR3 extends over 11 amino acids. Per germline, CDR1 ENHRY and CDR2 SYGVKD. Trimming took off 4 bases at V and 4 bases at J, with 3 bases between the two ends. The CDR3 sequence is CAISAADTQYF. The CDR3 nucleotides are TGTGCCATCAGTGCTGCAGATACGCAGTATTTT.

The chain couples TRBV6-2 or TRBV6-3 to TRBJ1-2; D unclear. Trimming removed 0 bases from V and 4 bases from J, with 9 bases in between. This CDR3 is 14 amino acids long. Per the germline V gene, CDR1 is MNHEY and CDR2 is SVGEGT. The CDR3 spells CASSYSYRLYGYTF. CDR3 nucleotides: TGTGCCAGCAGTTACTCGTACAGACTCTATGGCTACACCTTC.

The CDR3 protein is CASSLGASGSLDEQYF. The CDR3 nucleotides are TGCGCCAGCAGCTTGGGGGCTAGCGGGAGTCTTGATGAGCAGTACTTC. This sequence joins TRBV5-1 and TRBJ2-5, with 10 bases matching TRBD2. The V segment lost 0 bases and the J segment 11 bases; nucleotides outside the gene matches: 13. The CDR3 sequence is 16 residues long. Germline CDR1 SGHRS, CDR2 YFSETQ.

This chain uses TRBV19 with TRBJ1-1, with 8 bases aligning to TRBD1. Germline V CDR1 and CDR2: LNHDA, SQIVND (reference sequence). The CDR3 has 14 amino acids. Trimming removed 7 bases from V and 3 bases from J; junction bases left unmatched: 7. The CDR3 DNA reads as TGTGCCAGTACCTACCAGGACAGGGACACTGAAGCTTTCTTT. This encodes CASTYQDRDTEAFF.

This chain connects TRBV7-3 to TRBJ2-3; the D gene is possibly TRBD2 (5 bases). Between the trimmed V and J ends, which lost 1 base and 5 bases, there was a span of 13 bases. There are 15 residues in the CDR3. Germline CDR1 is SGHTA and CDR2 is FQGTGA. CDR3 DNA sequence: TGTGCCAGCAGCTTAAATGGCGGACGGGAAGATACGCAGTATTTT. Translation: CASSLNGGREDTQYF.